This TCR beta chain was captured in a study of T cell repertoires in cytomegalovirus infection. Background on the study: Both CMV infection and a matching HLA type were indicated by public TCR beta signatures.

Study-level findings and limits: Summed frequency of shared TCR beta families picked out CMV carriers who also had the relevant HLA. There were HLA-C-restricted CMV-specific TCR beta clonotypes dominating the ex vivo response.

TCRdb used MiXCR to reprocess the reads, holding one entry per CDR3 protein. The sample has some 180,000 distinct CDR3 sequences; approximately 17% are singletons. This clonotype showed up many times. Its antigen is currently unknown. Sequencing was done on a sample of CD8+ T cells from PBMCs. The sequence came from a human donor in good health (CMV status not recorded). Some clones in this sample may be carry-over from other donors' samples.

The CDR3 bases are TGCAGCGTTGAAGGTGATAGGACAGGGACGGGCACTGAAGCTTTCTTT. It codes for CSVEGDRTGTGTEAFF. This sequence joins TRBV29-1 and TRBJ1-1; TRBD1 agrees at 8 bases. Germline assignment: CDR1 SQVTM and CDR2 ANQGSEA. The CDR3 has 16 residues. V dropped 1 base and J dropped 4; count of bases not matched to a gene: 11. Combining the CDR3 with reference TRBV29-1 and TRBJ1-1 gives the whole variable domain SAVISQKPSRDICQRGTSLTIQCQVDSQVTMMFWYRQQPGQSLTLIATANQGSEATYESGFVIDKFPISRPNLTFSTLTVSNMSPEDSSIYLCSVEGDRTGTGTEAFFGQGTRLTVV.